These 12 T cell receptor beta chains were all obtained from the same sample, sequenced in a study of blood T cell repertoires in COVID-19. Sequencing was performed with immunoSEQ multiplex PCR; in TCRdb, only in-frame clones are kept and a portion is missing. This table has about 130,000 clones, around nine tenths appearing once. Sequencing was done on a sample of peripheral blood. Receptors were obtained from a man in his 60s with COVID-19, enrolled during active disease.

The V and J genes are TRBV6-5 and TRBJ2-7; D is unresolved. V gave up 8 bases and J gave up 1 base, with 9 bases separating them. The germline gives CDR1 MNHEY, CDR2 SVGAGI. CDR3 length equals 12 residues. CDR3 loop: CASGPESYEQYF. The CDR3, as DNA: TGTGCCAGCGGGCCAGAATCCTACGAGCAGTACTTC.

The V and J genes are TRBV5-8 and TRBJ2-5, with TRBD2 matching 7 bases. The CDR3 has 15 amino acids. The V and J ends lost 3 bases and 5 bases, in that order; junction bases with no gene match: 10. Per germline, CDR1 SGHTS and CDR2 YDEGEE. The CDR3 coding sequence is TGTGCCAGCAGCTCATCGGGGGGTCTGGTGGAGACCCAGTACTTC. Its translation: CASSSSGGLVETQYF.

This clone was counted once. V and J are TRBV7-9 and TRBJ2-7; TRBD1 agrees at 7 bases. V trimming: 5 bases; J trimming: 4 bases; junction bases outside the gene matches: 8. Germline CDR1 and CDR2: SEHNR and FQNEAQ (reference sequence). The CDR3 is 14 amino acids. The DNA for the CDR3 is TGTGCCAGCAGCCCCCGAGGGGGCGAGTACGAGCAGTACTTC. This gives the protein CASSPRGGEYEQYF.

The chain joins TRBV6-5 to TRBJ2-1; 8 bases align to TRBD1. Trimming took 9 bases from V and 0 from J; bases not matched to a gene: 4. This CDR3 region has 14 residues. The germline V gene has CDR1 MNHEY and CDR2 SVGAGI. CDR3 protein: CASMGQVSYNEQFF. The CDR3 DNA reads TGTGCCAGTATGGGACAGGTCTCCTACAATGAGCAGTTCTTC.

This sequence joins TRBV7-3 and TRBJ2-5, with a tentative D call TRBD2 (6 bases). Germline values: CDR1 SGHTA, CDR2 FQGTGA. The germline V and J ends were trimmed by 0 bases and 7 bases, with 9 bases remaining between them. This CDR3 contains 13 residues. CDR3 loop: CASSLTGGGTQYF. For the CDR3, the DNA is TGTGCCAGCAGCTTAACGGGGGGAGGGACCCAGTACTTC. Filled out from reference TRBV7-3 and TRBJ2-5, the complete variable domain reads GAGVSQTPSNKVTEKGKYVELRCDPISGHTALYWYRQSLGQGPEFLIYFQGTGAADDSGLPNDRFFAVRPEGSVSTLKIQRTERGDSAVYLCASSLTGGGTQYFGPGTRLLVL.

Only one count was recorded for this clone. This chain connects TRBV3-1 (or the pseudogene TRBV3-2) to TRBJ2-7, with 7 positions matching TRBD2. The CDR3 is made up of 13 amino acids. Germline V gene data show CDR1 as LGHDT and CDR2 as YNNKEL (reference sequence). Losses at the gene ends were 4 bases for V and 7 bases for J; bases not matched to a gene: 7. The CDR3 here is CASSPLWGGEQYF. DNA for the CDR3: TGTGCCAGCAGCCCTCTTTGGGGGGGGGAGCAGTACTTC.

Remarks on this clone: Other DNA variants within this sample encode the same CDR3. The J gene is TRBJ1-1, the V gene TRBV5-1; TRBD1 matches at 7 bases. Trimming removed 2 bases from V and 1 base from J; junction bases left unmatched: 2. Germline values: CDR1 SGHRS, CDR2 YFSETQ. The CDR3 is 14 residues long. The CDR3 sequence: CASSLGTANTEAFF. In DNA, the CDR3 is TGCGCCAGCAGCTTAGGGACAGCGAACACTGAAGCTTTCTTT.

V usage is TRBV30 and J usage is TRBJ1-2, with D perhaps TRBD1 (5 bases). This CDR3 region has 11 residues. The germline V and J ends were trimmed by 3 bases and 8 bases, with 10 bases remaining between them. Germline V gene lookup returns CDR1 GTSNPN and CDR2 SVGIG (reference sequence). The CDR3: CAWRRGIGYTF. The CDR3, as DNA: TGTGCCTGGAGACGGGGGATAGGCTACACCTTC.

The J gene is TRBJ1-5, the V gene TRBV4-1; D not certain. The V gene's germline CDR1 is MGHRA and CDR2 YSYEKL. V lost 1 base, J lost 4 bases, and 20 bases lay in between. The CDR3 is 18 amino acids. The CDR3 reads CASSQAGREWQGNQPQHF. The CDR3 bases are TGCGCCAGCAGCCAAGCGGGAAGGGAGTGGCAAGGGAATCAGCCCCAGCATTTT.

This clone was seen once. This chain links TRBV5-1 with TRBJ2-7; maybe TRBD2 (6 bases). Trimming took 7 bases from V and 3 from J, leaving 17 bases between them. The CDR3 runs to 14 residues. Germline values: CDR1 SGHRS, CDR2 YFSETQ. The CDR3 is CASSLGGDFYEQYF. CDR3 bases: TGCGCCAGCTCCCTAGGAGGGGACTTCTACGAGCAGTACTTC.

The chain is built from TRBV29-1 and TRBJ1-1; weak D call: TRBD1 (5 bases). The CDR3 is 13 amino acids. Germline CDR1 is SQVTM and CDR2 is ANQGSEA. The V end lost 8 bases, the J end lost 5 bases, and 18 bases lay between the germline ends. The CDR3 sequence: CSTRQKGGTEAFF. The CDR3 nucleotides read TGCAGCACCAGACAGAAGGGAGGGACTGAAGCTTTCTTT.

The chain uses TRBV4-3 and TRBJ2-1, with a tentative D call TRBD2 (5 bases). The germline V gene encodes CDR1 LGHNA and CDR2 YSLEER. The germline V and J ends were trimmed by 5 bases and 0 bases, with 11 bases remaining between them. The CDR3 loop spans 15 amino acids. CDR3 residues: CASSSGRDSYNEQFF. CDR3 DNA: TGCGCCAGCAGCTCAGGACGGGACTCCTACAATGAGCAGTTCTTC.